The rows below give T cell receptor beta chains drawn from one sample of a study of CD8+ T cells in alopecia areata. The table came from immunoSEQ multiplex PCR; TCRdb's copy has only in-frame clones and leaves some out. The sample has about 20,000 clones, roughly 60% seen once. Input material: CD4+ Tregs sorted from blood. Every receptor here comes from a human donor with alopecia areata. CDR3s include the opening cysteine and the closing phenylalanine or tryptophan. A D gene is named only where the DNA matches it firmly. Size is omitted from some rows. Given values are once, few, many or a class for expanded clones.

clone size: few
J gene: TRBJ1-1
D gene: NA
V gene: TRBV19
CDR3 protein: CASTPVVSNTEAFF
CDR3 DNA: TGTGCCAGCACGCCGGTGGTATCGAACACTGAAGCTTTCTTT

clone size: NA
J gene: TRBJ2-1
D gene: TRBD1
V gene: TRBV7-2
CDR3 protein: CASSPRMGQGNNEQFF
CDR3 DNA: TGTGCCAGCAGCCCCCGGATGGGACAGGGGAACAATGAGCAGTTCTTC

clone size: few
J gene: TRBJ2-3
D gene: NA
V gene: TRBV5-1
CDR3 protein: CASSLEKGTDTQYF
CDR3 DNA: TGCGCCAGCAGCTTGGAAAAGGGCACAGATACGCAGTATTTT

clone size: NA
J gene: TRBJ2-3
D gene: NA
V gene: TRBV7-2
CDR3 protein: CASSLTGDTQYF
CDR3 DNA: TGTGCCAGCAGCTTAACTGGGGATACGCAGTATTTT

clone size: NA
J gene: TRBJ2-1
D gene: TRBD2
V gene: TRBV30
CDR3 protein: CAWNAHSGGRNEQFF
CDR3 DNA: TGTGCCTGGAACGCCCATAGCGGGGGTAGGAATGAGCAGTTCTTC

clone size: few
J gene: TRBJ2-5
D gene: NA
V gene: TRBV30
CDR3 protein: CAWSVRGAQYF
CDR3 DNA: TGTGCCTGGAGTGTACGTGGGGCCCAGTACTTC

clone size: few
J gene: TRBJ2-3
D gene: NA
V gene: TRBV7-9
CDR3 protein: CASSLLEGDTQYF
CDR3 DNA: TGTGCCAGCAGCTTATTAGAGGGAGATACGCAGTATTTT

clone size: NA
J gene: TRBJ2-7
D gene: TRBD2
V gene: TRBV5-1
CDR3 protein: CASRPGTSGRTYEQYF
CDR3 DNA: TGCGCCAGCAGACCCGGGACTAGCGGGAGGACCTACGAGCAGTACTTC

clone size: NA
J gene: TRBJ2-1
D gene: TRBD2
V gene: TRBV29-1
CDR3 protein: CSVTGTRGVYEQFF
CDR3 DNA: TGCAGCGTCACCGGGACTAGGGGGGTATATGAGCAGTTCTTC

clone size: few
J gene: TRBJ2-2
D gene: TRBD2
V gene: TRBV2
CDR3 protein: CASSVSASGALNTGELFF
CDR3 DNA: TGTGCCAGCAGTGTATCTGCTAGCGGGGCCCTGAACACCGGGGAGCTGTTTTTT

clone size: NA
J gene: TRBJ1-1
D gene: NA
V gene: TRBV7-2
CDR3 protein: CASSLGTWTEAFF
CDR3 DNA: TGTGCCAGCAGCTTAGGGACGTGGACTGAAGCTTTCTTT

clone size: NA
J gene: TRBJ2-5
D gene: NA
V gene: TRBV5-1
CDR3 protein: CASSFGETQYF
CDR3 DNA: TGCGCCAGCAGCTTTGGAGAGACCCAGTACTTC

clone size: NA
J gene: TRBJ2-2
D gene: TRBD2
V gene: TRBV29-1
CDR3 protein: CSGAGPYTGELFF
CDR3 DNA: TGCAGCGGAGCGGGACCGTACACCGGGGAGCTGTTTTTT

clone size: NA
J gene: TRBJ2-1
D gene: TRBD2
V gene: TRBV14
CDR3 protein: CASSRTSGYNEQFF
CDR3 DNA: TGTGCCAGCAGCAGGACTAGCGGGTACAATGAGCAGTTCTTC

clone size: NA
J gene: TRBJ2-3
D gene: NA
V gene: TRBV6-6
CDR3 protein: CASSRDRTDTQYF
CDR3 DNA: TGTGCCAGCAGCCGGGACCGCACAGATACGCAGTATTTT

clone size: NA
J gene: TRBJ2-7
D gene: TRBD2
V gene: TRBV5-6
CDR3 protein: CASIPWGLAGAYEQYF
CDR3 DNA: TGTGCCAGCATCCCCTGGGGACTAGCGGGGGCCTACGAGCAGTACTTC

clone size: NA
J gene: TRBJ2-7
D gene: NA
V gene: TRBV7-9
CDR3 protein: CASSLSSYEQYF
CDR3 DNA: TGTGCCAGCAGCTTATCATCCTACGAGCAGTACTTC

clone size: NA
J gene: TRBJ2-2
D gene: NA
V gene: TRBV6-1
CDR3 protein: CASSEFGTGELFF
CDR3 DNA: TGTGCCAGCAGTGAATTTGGTACCGGGGAGCTGTTTTTT

clone size: NA
J gene: TRBJ2-7
D gene: NA
V gene: TRBV21-1
CDR3 protein: CASSDAGGQCTTGYEQYF
CDR3 DNA: TGTGCCAGCAGCGACGCCGGGGGACAGTGTACGACAGGATACGAGCAGTACTTC

clone size: NA
J gene: TRBJ1-3
D gene: NA
V gene: TRBV14
CDR3 protein: CASSQSSSGNTIYF
CDR3 DNA: TGTGCCAGCAGCCAGTCGAGCTCTGGAAACACCATATATTTT

clone size: once
J gene: TRBJ2-7
D gene: NA
V gene: TRBV7-9
CDR3 protein: CASSSGGGPTYEQYF
CDR3 DNA: TGTGCCAGCAGCTCCGGCGGGGGCCCAACCTACGAGCAGTACTTC

clone size: NA
J gene: TRBJ2-7
D gene: NA
V gene: TRBV28
CDR3 protein: CASIPSRVQRSQYF
CDR3 DNA: TGTGCCAGCATCCCTTCGAGAGTCCAGCGGTCGCAGTACTTC

clone size: NA
J gene: TRBJ1-1
D gene: NA
V gene: TRBV10-3
CDR3 protein: CAISDPGQWNTEAFF
CDR3 DNA: TGTGCCATCAGTGACCCAGGACAGTGGAACACTGAAGCTTTCTTT

clone size: few
J gene: TRBJ2-1
D gene: NA
V gene: TRBV27
CDR3 protein: CASSRSGSYNEQFF
CDR3 DNA: TGTGCCAGCAGCCGTTCGGGCTCCTACAATGAGCAGTTCTTC

clone size: NA
J gene: TRBJ2-5
D gene: NA
V gene: TRBV2
CDR3 protein: CASSDERVGTQYF
CDR3 DNA: TGTGCCAGCAGTGACGAGAGGGTCGGGACCCAGTACTTC

clone size: NA
J gene: TRBJ1-1
D gene: NA
V gene: TRBV5-1
CDR3 protein: CASSPQVAAGREAFF
CDR3 DNA: TGCGCCAGCAGCCCCCAGGTAGCCGCGGGACGCGAAGCTTTCTTT

clone size: NA
J gene: TRBJ1-1
D gene: NA
V gene: TRBV5-1
CDR3 protein: CASSSIGRATEAFF
CDR3 DNA: TGCGCCAGCAGCTCCATCGGACGGGCAACTGAAGCTTTCTTT

clone size: NA
J gene: TRBJ1-1
D gene: TRBD1
V gene: TRBV7-9
CDR3 protein: CASSLRNRGQGASEAFF
CDR3 DNA: TGTGCCAGCAGCTTGAGAAACCGGGGACAGGGGGCTTCTGAAGCTTTCTTT

clone size: NA
J gene: TRBJ2-6
D gene: NA
V gene: TRBV28
CDR3 protein: CASSLLRRNSGLFSGANVLTF
CDR3 DNA: TGTGCCAGCAGTTTATTAAGGCGAAACTCGGGCCTGTTCTCTGGGGCCAACGTCCTGACTTTC

clone size: NA
J gene: TRBJ2-1
D gene: NA
V gene: TRBV7-3
CDR3 protein: CASSLGRGEQFF
CDR3 DNA: TGTGCCAGCAGCTTAGGACGCGGTGAGCAGTTCTTC

clone size: few
J gene: TRBJ1-4
D gene: TRBD1
V gene: TRBV14
CDR3 protein: CASSQRTGGAGGEKLFF
CDR3 DNA: TGTGCCAGCAGCCAAAGGACAGGGGGTGCAGGAGGAGAAAAACTGTTTTTT

clone size: NA
J gene: TRBJ2-1
D gene: NA
V gene: TRBV30
CDR3 protein: CAWSPRPDRPYNEQFF
CDR3 DNA: TGTGCCTGGAGTCCCCGGCCAGACAGACCCTACAATGAGCAGTTCTTC

clone size: few
J gene: TRBJ2-5
D gene: NA
V gene: TRBV5-4
CDR3 protein: CASSLSLGRQETQYF
CDR3 DNA: TGTGCCAGCAGCCTGTCCCTGGGGCGGCAAGAGACCCAGTACTTC

clone size: NA
J gene: TRBJ2-7
D gene: NA
V gene: TRBV28
CDR3 protein: CASTPAPGAYEQYF
CDR3 DNA: TGTGCCAGCACCCCGGCCCCAGGGGCCTACGAGCAGTACTTC

clone size: NA
J gene: TRBJ2-1
D gene: NA
V gene: TRBV7-2
CDR3 protein: CASRDAGGYNEQFF
CDR3 DNA: TGTGCCAGCAGGGACGCAGGGGGGTACAATGAGCAGTTCTTC

clone size: NA
J gene: TRBJ2-3
D gene: TRBD1
V gene: TRBV2
CDR3 protein: CASNRGAVAADTQYF
CDR3 DNA: TGTGCCAGCAACAGGGGCGCAGTAGCTGCAGATACGCAGTATTTT

clone size: NA
J gene: TRBJ2-5
D gene: NA
V gene: TRBV18
CDR3 protein: CASSRVQETQYF
CDR3 DNA: TGTGCCAGCTCACGGGTTCAAGAGACCCAGTACTTC

clone size: NA
J gene: TRBJ2-2
D gene: TRBD2
V gene: TRBV28
CDR3 protein: CASSSGGPVTGELFF
CDR3 DNA: TGTGCCAGTTCTAGCGGGGGGCCCGTCACCGGGGAGCTGTTTTTT

clone size: few
J gene: TRBJ2-1
D gene: TRBD2
V gene: TRBV6-5
CDR3 protein: CASSLAGGHEFF
CDR3 DNA: TGTGCCAGCAGCCTAGCGGGGGGGCACGAGTTCTTC

clone size: NA
J gene: TRBJ2-7
D gene: NA
V gene: TRBV15
CDR3 protein: CATSRAEPGDAEQYF
CDR3 DNA: TGTGCCACCAGCAGAGCTGAACCCGGGGACGCGGAGCAGTACTTC

clone size: NA
J gene: TRBJ2-1
D gene: TRBD2
V gene: TRBV28
CDR3 protein: CASSNLAGEQDEQFF
CDR3 DNA: TGTGCCAGCAGCAATCTAGCGGGAGAACAGGATGAGCAGTTCTTC

clone size: few
J gene: TRBJ2-1
D gene: NA
V gene: TRBV29-1
CDR3 protein: CSGGDSYNEQFF
CDR3 DNA: TGCAGCGGGGGGGACAGTTACAATGAGCAGTTCTTC

clone size: NA
J gene: TRBJ2-1
D gene: TRBD2
V gene: TRBV6-6
CDR3 protein: CASNEAGLYNEQFF
CDR3 DNA: TGTGCCAGCAACGAAGCGGGGCTGTACAATGAGCAGTTCTTC

clone size: few
J gene: TRBJ2-7
D gene: NA
V gene: TRBV2
CDR3 protein: CASRGTVSYEQYF
CDR3 DNA: TGTGCCAGCCGGGGGACGGTCTCCTACGAGCAGTACTTC

clone size: NA
J gene: TRBJ1-1
D gene: TRBD1
V gene: TRBV29-1
CDR3 protein: CSVGTGVTEAFF
CDR3 DNA: TGCAGCGTTGGGACAGGGGTCACTGAAGCTTTCTTT

clone size: NA
J gene: TRBJ2-7
D gene: TRBD2
V gene: TRBV7-9
CDR3 protein: CASSQSGGTYEQYF
CDR3 DNA: TGTGCCAGCAGCCAGAGCGGGGGAACCTACGAGCAGTACTTC

clone size: few
J gene: TRBJ1-5
D gene: NA
V gene: TRBV30
CDR3 protein: CAWSVPRSNQPQHF
CDR3 DNA: TGTGCCTGGAGCGTCCCCCGAAGTAATCAGCCCCAGCATTTT